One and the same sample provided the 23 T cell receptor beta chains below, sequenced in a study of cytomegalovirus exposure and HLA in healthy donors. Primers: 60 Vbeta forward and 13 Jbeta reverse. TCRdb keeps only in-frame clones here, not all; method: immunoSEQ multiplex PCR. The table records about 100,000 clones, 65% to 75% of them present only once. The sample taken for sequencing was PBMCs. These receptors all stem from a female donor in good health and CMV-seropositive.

CDR3 protein: CSGRGSTEAFF. The CDR3 DNA reads TGCAGCGGAAGGGGGAGCACTGAAGCTTTCTTT. The chain recombines TRBV29-1 with TRBJ1-1; tentative D call: TRBD1 (6 bases). Trimming took off 7 bases at V and 4 bases at J, with 10 bases between the two ends. The germline CDR1 and CDR2 sequences are SQVTM and ANQGSEA. The length of the CDR3 is 11 residues.

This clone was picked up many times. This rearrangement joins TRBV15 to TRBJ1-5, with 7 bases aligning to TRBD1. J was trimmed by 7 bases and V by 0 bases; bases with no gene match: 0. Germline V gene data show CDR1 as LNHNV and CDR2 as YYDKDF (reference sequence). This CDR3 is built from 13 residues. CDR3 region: CATSREGGQPQHF. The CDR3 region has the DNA TGTGCCACCAGCAGAGAAGGGGGCCAGCCCCAGCATTTT. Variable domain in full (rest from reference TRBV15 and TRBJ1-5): DAMVIQNPRYQVTQFGKPVTLSCSQTLNHNVMYWYQQKSSQAPKLLFHYYDKDFNNEADTPDNFQSRRPNTSFCFLDIRSPGLGDTAMYLCATSREGGQPQHFGDGTRLSIL.

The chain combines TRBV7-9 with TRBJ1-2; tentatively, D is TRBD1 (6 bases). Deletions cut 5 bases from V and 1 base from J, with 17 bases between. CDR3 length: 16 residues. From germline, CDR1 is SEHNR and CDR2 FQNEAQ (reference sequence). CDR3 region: CASSPGAGVYNYGYTF. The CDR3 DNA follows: TGTGCCAGCAGCCCAGGGGCAGGGGTTTATAACTATGGCTACACCTTC.

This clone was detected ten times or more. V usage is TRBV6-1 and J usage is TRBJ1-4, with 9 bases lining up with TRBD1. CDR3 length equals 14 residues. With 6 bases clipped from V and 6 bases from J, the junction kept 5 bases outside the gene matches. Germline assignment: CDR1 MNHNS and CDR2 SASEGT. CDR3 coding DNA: TGTGCCAGCAGGAGCGGGACAGGGTATGAAAAACTGTTTTTT. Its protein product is CASRSGTGYEKLFF.

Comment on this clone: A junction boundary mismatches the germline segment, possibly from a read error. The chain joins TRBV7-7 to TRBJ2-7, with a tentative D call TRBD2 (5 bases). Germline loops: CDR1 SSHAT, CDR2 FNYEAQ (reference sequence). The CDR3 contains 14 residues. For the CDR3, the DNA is TGTGCTAGCAGCTTAGACGGTTATGGAGGCGAGCAGTACTTC. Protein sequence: CASSLDGYGGEQYF. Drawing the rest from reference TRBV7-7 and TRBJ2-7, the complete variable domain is GAGVSQSPRYKVTKRGQDVTLRCDPISSHATLYWYQQALGQGPEFLTYFNYEAQPDKSGLPSDRFSAERPEGSISTLTIQRTEQRDSAMYRCASSLDGYGGEQYFGPGTRLTVT.

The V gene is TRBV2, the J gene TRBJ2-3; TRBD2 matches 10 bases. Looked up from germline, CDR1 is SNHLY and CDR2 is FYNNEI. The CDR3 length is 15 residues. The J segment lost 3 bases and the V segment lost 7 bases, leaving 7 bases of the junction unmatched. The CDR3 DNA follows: TGTGCCAGCACGCGCGGAGCGGGGGGGACAGATACGCAGTATTTT. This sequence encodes CASTRGAGGTDTQYF. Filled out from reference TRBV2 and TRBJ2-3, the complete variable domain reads EPEVTQTPSHQVTQMGQEVILRCVPISNHLYFYWYRQILGQKVEFLVSFYNNEISEKSEIFDDQFSVERPDGSNFTLKIRSTKLEDSAMYFCASTRGAGGTDTQYFGPGTRLTVL.

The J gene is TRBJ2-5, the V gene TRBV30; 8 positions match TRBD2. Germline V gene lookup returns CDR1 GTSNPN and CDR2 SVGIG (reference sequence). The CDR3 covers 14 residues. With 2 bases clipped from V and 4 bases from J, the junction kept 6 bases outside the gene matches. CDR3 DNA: TGTGCCTGGAGTCCCGGGGGGGCTGCAGAGACCCAGTACTTC. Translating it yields CAWSPGGAAETQYF.

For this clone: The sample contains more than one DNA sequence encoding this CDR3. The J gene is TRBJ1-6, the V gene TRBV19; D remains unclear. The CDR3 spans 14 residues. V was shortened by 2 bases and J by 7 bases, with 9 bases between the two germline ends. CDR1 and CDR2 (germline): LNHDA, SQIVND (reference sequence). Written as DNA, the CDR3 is TGTGCCAGTAGTATACGGGGTGGCAATTCACCCCTCCACTTT. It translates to CASSIRGGNSPLHF.

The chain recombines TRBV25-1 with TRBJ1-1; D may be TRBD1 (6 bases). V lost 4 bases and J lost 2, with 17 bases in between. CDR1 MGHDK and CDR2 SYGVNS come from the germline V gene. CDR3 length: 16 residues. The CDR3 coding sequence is TGTGCCAGCAGTGTTCTGGCAGGGGTTGATAACACTGAAGCTTTCTTT. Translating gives CASSVLAGVDNTEAFF.

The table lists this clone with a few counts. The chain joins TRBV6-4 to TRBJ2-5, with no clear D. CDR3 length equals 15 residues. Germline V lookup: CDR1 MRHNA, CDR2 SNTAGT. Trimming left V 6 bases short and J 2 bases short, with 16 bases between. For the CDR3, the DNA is TGTGCCAGCAGCCAAACTCCCGGGTCTCAAGAGACCCAGTACTTC. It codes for CASSQTPGSQETQYF.

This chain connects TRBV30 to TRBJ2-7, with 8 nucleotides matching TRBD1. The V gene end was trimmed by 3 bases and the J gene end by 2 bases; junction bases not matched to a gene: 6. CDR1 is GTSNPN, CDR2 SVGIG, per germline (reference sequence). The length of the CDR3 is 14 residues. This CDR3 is CAWRETGATYEQYF. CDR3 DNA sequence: TGTGCCTGGAGAGAGACAGGGGCAACCTACGAGCAGTACTTC. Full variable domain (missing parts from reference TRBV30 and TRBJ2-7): SQTIHQWPATLVQPVGSPLSLECTVEGTSNPNLYWYRQAAGRGLQLLFYSVGIGQISSEVPQNLSASRPQDRQFILSSKKLLLSDSGFYLCAWRETGATYEQYFGPGTRLTVT.

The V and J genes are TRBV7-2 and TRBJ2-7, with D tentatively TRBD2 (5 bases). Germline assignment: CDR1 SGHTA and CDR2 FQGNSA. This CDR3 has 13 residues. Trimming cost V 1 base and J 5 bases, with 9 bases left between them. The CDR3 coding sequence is TGTGCCAGCAGCTTAGTTGTGGGAGACGAGCAGTACTTC. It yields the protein CASSLVVGDEQYF.

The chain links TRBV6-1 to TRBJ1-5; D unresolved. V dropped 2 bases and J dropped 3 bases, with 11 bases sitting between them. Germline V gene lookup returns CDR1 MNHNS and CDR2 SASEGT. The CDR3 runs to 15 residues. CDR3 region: CASSEPIQPNQPQHF. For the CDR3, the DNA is TGTGCCAGCAGTGAACCTATACAGCCCAATCAGCCCCAGCATTTT.

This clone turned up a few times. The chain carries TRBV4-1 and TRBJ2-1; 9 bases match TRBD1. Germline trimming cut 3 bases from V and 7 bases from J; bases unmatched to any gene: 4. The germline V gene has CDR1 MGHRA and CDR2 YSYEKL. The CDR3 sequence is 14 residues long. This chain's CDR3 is CASSHPTGGNEQFF. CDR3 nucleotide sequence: TGCGCCAGCAGCCACCCGACAGGGGGGAATGAGCAGTTCTTC.

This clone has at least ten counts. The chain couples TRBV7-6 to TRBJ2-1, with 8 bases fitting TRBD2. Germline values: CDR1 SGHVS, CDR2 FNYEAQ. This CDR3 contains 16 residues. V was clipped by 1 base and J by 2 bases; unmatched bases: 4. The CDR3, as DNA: TGTGCCAGCAGCTTAGTCGGGGGGGACACCTACAATGAGCAGTTCTTC. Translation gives CASSLVGGDTYNEQFF.

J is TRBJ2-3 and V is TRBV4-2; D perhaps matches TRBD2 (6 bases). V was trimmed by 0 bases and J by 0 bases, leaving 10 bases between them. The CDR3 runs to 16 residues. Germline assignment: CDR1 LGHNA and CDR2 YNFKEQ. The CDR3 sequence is CASSQEPGASTDTQYF. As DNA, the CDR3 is TGTGCCAGCAGCCAAGAGCCGGGAGCTAGCACAGATACGCAGTATTTT.

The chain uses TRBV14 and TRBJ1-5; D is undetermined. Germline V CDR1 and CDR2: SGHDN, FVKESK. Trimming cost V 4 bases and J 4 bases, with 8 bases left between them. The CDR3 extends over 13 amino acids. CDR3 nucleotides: TGTGCCAGCAGCCTATCCCGTAATCAGCCCCAGCATTTT. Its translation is CASSLSRNQPQHF.

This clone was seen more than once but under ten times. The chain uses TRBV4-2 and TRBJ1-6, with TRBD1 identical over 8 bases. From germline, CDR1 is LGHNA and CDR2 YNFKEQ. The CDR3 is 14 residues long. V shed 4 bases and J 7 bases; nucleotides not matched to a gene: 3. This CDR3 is CASSRDRGNSPLHF. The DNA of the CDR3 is TGTGCCAGCAGCCGAGACAGGGGAAATTCACCCCTCCACTTT.

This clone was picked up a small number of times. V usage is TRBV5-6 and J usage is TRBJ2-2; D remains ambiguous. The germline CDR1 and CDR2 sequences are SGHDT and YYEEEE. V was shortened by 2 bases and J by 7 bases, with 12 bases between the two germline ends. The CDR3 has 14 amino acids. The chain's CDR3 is CASSLPRLGGELFF. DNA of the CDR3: TGTGCCAGCAGCTTACCTCGACTGGGCGGGGAGCTGTTTTTT.

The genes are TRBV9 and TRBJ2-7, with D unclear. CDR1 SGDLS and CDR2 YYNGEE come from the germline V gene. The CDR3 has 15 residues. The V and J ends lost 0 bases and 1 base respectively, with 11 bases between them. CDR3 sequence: CASSVEPGRSYEQYF. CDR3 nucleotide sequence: TGTGCCAGCAGCGTAGAGCCTGGTCGGTCCTACGAGCAGTACTTC.

CDR3: CASSLTSSYEQYF. The CDR3 DNA reads TGTGCCAGCAGTTTGACTTCCTCCTACGAGCAGTACTTC. The chain uses TRBV27 and TRBJ2-7; D call uncertain. The length of the CDR3 is 13 residues. Trimming left V 3 bases short and J 0 bases short, with 6 bases between. CDR1 MNHEY and CDR2 SMNVEV come from the germline V gene (reference sequence).

The CDR3 region has the DNA TGTGCCAGCAGTATCCAGGGGGCTTCTGGAAACACCATATATTTT. Its protein product is CASSIQGASGNTIYF. The V and J genes are TRBV6-5 and TRBJ1-3, with 8 bases identical to TRBD1. CDR1 and CDR2 (germline): MNHEY, SVGAGI. The CDR3 consists of 15 residues. The J segment lost 1 base and the V segment lost 5 bases, leaving 4 bases of the junction unmatched.

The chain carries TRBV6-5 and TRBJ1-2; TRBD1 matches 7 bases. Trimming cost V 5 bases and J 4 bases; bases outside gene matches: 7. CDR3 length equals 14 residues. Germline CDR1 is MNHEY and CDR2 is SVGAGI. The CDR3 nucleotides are TGTGCCAGCAGTGCCCGGGACAGTGCCTATGGCTACACCTTC. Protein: CASSARDSAYGYTF.